Listed here are 27 T cell receptor beta chains from one sample, sequenced in a study of blood T cell repertoires in COVID-19. Assay: immunoSEQ multiplex PCR; the TCRdb copy retains only in-frame clones and omits some. The repertoire holds 79,000 or so clones, 85% to 90% seen once, with around 1% in the top ten. Sample: peripheral blood. The receptor set was obtained from a human donor in a cohort sampled during active COVID-19.

The V call is TRBV9, the J call TRBJ1-3; no reliable D call. The V end was cut by 4 bases, the J end by 4 bases, with 15 bases between. CDR1 is SGDLS, CDR2 YYNGEE, per germline. This CDR3 spans 15 amino acids. The CDR3 protein is CASSPQEVAGNTIYF. The CDR3 nucleotides read TGTGCCAGCAGCCCCCAAGAGGTTGCAGGAAACACCATATATTTT. The full variable domain, with the rest looked up from reference TRBV9 and TRBJ1-3, is DSGVTQTPKHLITATGQRVTLRCSPRSGDLSVYWYQQSLDQGLQFLIQYYNGEERAKGNILERFSAQQFPDLHSELNLSSLELGDSALYFCASSPQEVAGNTIYFGEGSWLTVV.

The chain uses TRBV5-1 and TRBJ2-5; TRBD2 matches at 12 bases. CDR3 size: 18 residues. Germline V gene lookup returns CDR1 SGHRS and CDR2 YFSETQ. The junction had 13 bases not matched to a gene; V was cut back by 2 bases and J by 5 bases. The CDR3 loop reads CASSLELAGGPTAETQYF. In DNA form, the CDR3 reads TGCGCCAGCAGCTTAGAGCTAGCGGGAGGGCCTACCGCGGAGACCCAGTACTTC. The variable domain in full, completed from reference TRBV5-1 and TRBJ2-5, reads KAGVTQTPRYLIKTRGQQVTLSCSPISGHRSVSWYQQTPGQGLQFLFEYFSETQRNKGNFPGRFSGRQFSNSRSEMNVSTLELGDSALYLCASSLELAGGPTAETQYFGPGTRLLVL.

V gene TRBV6-6 combines with J gene TRBJ2-3, with 8 bases fitting TRBD2. Trimming removed 6 bases from V and 4 bases from J; junction bases left unmatched: 18. This CDR3 has 18 residues. From germline, CDR1 is MNHNY and CDR2 SVGAGI (reference sequence). CDR3 in DNA: TGTGCCAGCAGCCGAACCCCCCGTCCAGCGGGAGAGGCAGATACGCAGTATTTT. It codes for CASSRTPRPAGEADTQYF.

The chain is built from TRBV28 and TRBJ1-1; weak D call: TRBD1 (5 bases). V shed 5 bases and J shed 6 bases, with 16 bases lying between them. The CDR3 is made up of 14 amino acids. CDR1 is MDHEN and CDR2 is SYDVKM in the germline V gene. The CDR3, as DNA: TGTGCCAGCAGTCCCGGACGGGGGAAGCCTGAAGCTTTCTTT. This sequence encodes CASSPGRGKPEAFF.

The chain uses TRBV11-2 and TRBJ2-7, with 11 bases lining up with TRBD2. V trimming: 4 bases; J trimming: 3 bases; junction bases outside the gene matches: 8. Germline V gives CDR1 SGHAT, CDR2 FQNNGV. The CDR3 loop spans 16 amino acids. The DNA for the CDR3 is TGTGCCAGCAGCTCTACCGGGACTAGCGGATTCTACGAGCAGTACTTC. Translating it yields CASSSTGTSGFYEQYF.

The V and J genes are TRBV28 and TRBJ2-7; TRBD1 is a possible D gene (5 bases). The CDR3 is 12 amino acids. The germline CDR1 and CDR2 sequences are MDHEN and SYDVKM. The germline V and J ends were trimmed by 4 bases and 6 bases, with 10 bases remaining between them. The CDR3 loop reads CASSSTVPEQYF. The DNA of the CDR3 is TGTGCCAGCAGTTCGACAGTTCCCGAGCAGTACTTC.

The rearrangement links TRBV19 to TRBJ2-1; 10 positions agree with TRBD1. The CDR3 length is 15 residues. Germline trimming cut 6 bases from V and 3 bases from J; bases unmatched to any gene: 5. The V gene's germline CDR1 is LNHDA and CDR2 SQIVND (reference sequence). The CDR3 reads CASRPGQGGYNEQFF. Here the CDR3 DNA reads TGTGCCAGTAGACCCGGACAGGGGGGCTACAATGAGCAGTTCTTC.

This chain uses TRBV27 with TRBJ2-3; 9 bases align to TRBD1. Germline assignment: CDR1 MNHEY and CDR2 SMNVEV (reference sequence). Germline trimming cut 4 bases from V and 4 bases from J; bases unmatched to any gene: 9. This CDR3 is built from 16 residues. CDR3 protein: CASSSRTGEVPDTQYF. Here the CDR3 DNA reads TGTGCCAGCAGTTCCAGGACAGGGGAGGTCCCAGATACGCAGTATTTT.

The chain joins TRBV27 to TRBJ2-6; D is undetermined. The germline gives CDR1 MNHEY, CDR2 SMNVEV (reference sequence). The CDR3 is 17 residues long. Trimming took off 4 bases at V and 0 bases at J, with 13 bases between the two ends. The CDR3 region is CASSSSRVLSGANVLTF. The CDR3 bases are TGTGCCAGCAGTTCCTCACGGGTACTCTCTGGGGCCAACGTCCTGACTTTC.

This chain joins TRBV3-1 (or the pseudogene TRBV3-2) and TRBJ2-7; weak D call: TRBD1 (6 bases). CDR3 length: 15 residues. V gave up 3 bases and J gave up 6 bases, with 18 bases separating them. Looked up from germline, CDR1 is LGHDT and CDR2 is YNNKEL (reference sequence). The CDR3 region has the DNA TGTGCCAGCAGCCAGGATTCCACTGGACAGCCCGAGCAGTACTTC. Its protein product is CASSQDSTGQPEQYF.

The chain is built from TRBV18 and TRBJ1-3; D remains unclear. Trimming shortened V by 3 bases and J by 0 bases, and 12 bases separated the two germline ends. The CDR3 is 16 amino acids. In germline, CDR1 is KGHSH, CDR2 LQKENI. CDR3 loop: CASSPREELSGNTIYF. CDR3 bases: TGTGCCAGCTCACCTCGGGAAGAACTCTCTGGAAACACCATATATTTT.

V gene TRBV19 combines with J gene TRBJ1-1, with D uncertain. The germline gives CDR1 LNHDA, CDR2 SQIVND (reference sequence). V dropped 6 bases and J dropped 3 bases, with 5 bases sitting between them. This CDR3 contains 11 residues. CDR3: CASRRDTEAFF. The CDR3 DNA reads TGTGCCAGTAGACGGGACACTGAAGCTTTCTTT.

The V gene is TRBV11-2, the J gene TRBJ2-5, with 8 bases that match TRBD1. V lost 5 bases to trimming and J lost 4 bases; unmatched junction nucleotides: 12. CDR3 length equals 16 residues. The germline gives CDR1 SGHAT, CDR2 FQNNGV. In nucleotides, the CDR3 is TGTGCCAGCAGCCGCGCCCCGGGACAGGCGGTAGAGACCCAGTACTTC. Encoded protein: CASSRAPGQAVETQYF.

The rearrangement links TRBV19 to TRBJ1-2; D not certain. Germline V gene lookup returns CDR1 LNHDA and CDR2 SQIVND (reference sequence). The V and J ends lost 9 bases and 2 bases respectively, with 7 bases between them. The CDR3 contains 11 residues. The CDR3 here is CASGYNYGYTF. The CDR3 nucleotides read TGTGCCAGCGGGTACAACTATGGCTACACCTTC.

The chain is built from TRBV28 and TRBJ2-5; D ambiguous. The V end was cut by 6 bases, the J end by 5 bases, with 7 bases between. The CDR3 consists of 11 residues. Germline-derived CDR1 and CDR2 are MDHEN and SYDVKM. The CDR3 DNA sequence: TGTGCCAGCAGCCTCCGTGAGACCCAGTACTTC. This translates into CASSLRETQYF.

The genes are TRBV29-1 and TRBJ2-7, with a possible D match to TRBD1 (6 bases). This CDR3 region has 12 residues. Trimming took off 5 bases at V and 1 base at J, with 9 bases between the two ends. Per germline, CDR1 SQVTM and CDR2 ANQGSEA. CDR3 sequence reads: CSVYTGSYEQYF. CDR3 in DNA: TGCAGCGTTTATACAGGGTCCTACGAGCAGTACTTC.

The chain uses TRBV11-2 and TRBJ1-1; D ambiguous. The ends were cut back, 2 bases at V and 1 base at J, with 11 bases in the middle. CDR1 is SGHAT, CDR2 FQNNGV, per germline. The CDR3 has 15 residues. The CDR3 sequence is CASSLWRAGNTEAFF. The CDR3 nucleotides read TGTGCCAGCAGCTTATGGAGGGCTGGGAACACTGAAGCTTTCTTT.

DNA for the CDR3: TGTGCCAGCAGTCGTCCGGGACAGGGGGTCGAGGGCTACACCTTC. This gives the protein CASSRPGQGVEGYTF. The chain recombines TRBV6-6 with TRBJ1-2; 11 bases match TRBD1. Germline lookup yields CDR1 MNHNY and CDR2 SVGAGI (reference sequence). Trimming cost V 5 bases and J 8 bases; bases outside gene matches: 10. The length of the CDR3 is 15 residues.

This sequence joins TRBV9 and TRBJ2-7; 7 bases fit TRBD2. Germline trimming cut 7 bases from V and 7 bases from J; bases unmatched to any gene: 11. The CDR3 runs to 13 residues. Germline CDR1 and CDR2: SGDLS and YYNGEE. The CDR3 DNA reads TGTGCCAGCGGGAATAGCGGGTCGCGGGAGCAGTACTTC. It is translated as CASGNSGSREQYF.

This clone was found once. This chain links TRBV14 with TRBJ2-5, with D possibly being TRBD1 (6 bases). This CDR3 region has 16 residues. Trimming pared 2 bases from V and 2 bases from J, leaving 15 bases between. Germline CDR1 SGHDN, CDR2 FVKESK. The CDR3 coding sequence is TGTGCCAGCAGCCAACCCAGGGCTAGGGGGCAAGAGACCCAGTACTTC. Amino acid sequence: CASSQPRARGQETQYF. Full variable domain (missing parts from reference TRBV14 and TRBJ2-5): EAGVTQFPSHSVIEKGQTVTLRCDPISGHDNLYWYRRVMGKEIKFLLHFVKESKQDESGMPNNRFLAERTGGTYSTLKVQPAELEDSGVYFCASSQPRARGQETQYFGPGTRLLVL.

V and J are TRBV28 and TRBJ1-6, with a weak D call TRBD1 (5 bases). The V end was cut by 8 bases, the J end by 1 base, with 12 bases between. The length of the CDR3 is 15 residues. CDR1 is MDHEN, CDR2 SYDVKM, per germline. The CDR3 nucleotides are TGTGCCAGCCACCCGGGGGGTTCCTATAATTCACCCCTCCACTTT. It encodes CASHPGGSYNSPLHF.

The genes are TRBV6-5 and TRBJ2-7, with TRBD2 matching 8 bases. Per germline, CDR1 MNHEY and CDR2 SVGAGI. With V trimmed by 7 bases and J by 5 bases, 10 bases remained unmatched. This CDR3 region has 14 residues. The CDR3 region is CASIPGLGADEQYF. The CDR3 nucleotides read TGTGCCAGCATCCCGGGACTAGGGGCCGACGAGCAGTACTTC.

The J gene is TRBJ1-5, the V gene TRBV7-2; 7 positions agree with TRBD1. The V and J ends lost 5 bases and 6 bases, in that order; junction bases with no gene match: 13. There are 16 residues in the CDR3. The germline V gene encodes CDR1 SGHTA and CDR2 FQGNSA. In DNA form, the CDR3 reads TGTGCCAGCAGCCCCAATGGAGGGGGCGGAGGTCAGCCCCAGCATTTT. Protein product: CASSPNGGGGGQPQHF.

The chain links TRBV6-5 to TRBJ1-1, with 10 bases identical to TRBD1. V trimming: 6 bases; J trimming: 8 bases; junction bases outside the gene matches: 12. Germline V lookup: CDR1 MNHEY, CDR2 SVGAGI. CDR3 length: 15 amino acids. The CDR3 region is CASSLSPGQGREAFF. The CDR3 DNA reads as TGTGCCAGCAGCTTGTCCCCGGGACAGGGGAGGGAAGCTTTCTTT.

This chain links TRBV7-2 with TRBJ1-6; a weak D match, TRBD1 (5 bases). Germline CDR1 reads SGHTA; CDR2 reads FQGNSA. The V and J ends lost 7 bases and 0 bases respectively, with 7 bases between them. The CDR3 length is 14 residues. The CDR3 sequence is CASTGGSYNSPLHF. The CDR3 DNA sequence: TGTGCCAGCACCGGGGGCTCCTATAATTCACCCCTCCACTTT.

This chain connects TRBV2 to TRBJ2-7, with 10 positions matching TRBD1. Germline loops: CDR1 SNHLY, CDR2 FYNNEI. V lost 4 bases, J lost 6 bases, and 0 bases stayed unmatched. This CDR3 is 12 amino acids long. CDR3 protein: CASSGTGGEQYF. CDR3 nucleotides: TGTGCCAGCAGTGGGACAGGGGGCGAGCAGTACTTC. Full variable domain (missing parts from reference TRBV2 and TRBJ2-7): EPEVTQTPSHQVTQMGQEVILRCVPISNHLYFYWYRQILGQKVEFLVSFYNNEISEKSEIFDDQFSVERPDGSNFTLKIRSTKLEDSAMYFCASSGTGGEQYFGPGTRLTVT.

J is TRBJ1-1 and V is TRBV20-1, with 8 positions matching TRBD1. The CDR3 has 17 amino acids. Losses at the gene ends were 3 bases for V and 0 bases for J; bases not matched to a gene: 12. The germline V gene encodes CDR1 DFQATT and CDR2 SNEGSKA (reference sequence). Written as DNA, the CDR3 is TGCAGTGCTAGTAACCCGGGACAGGCCCTCATGAACACTGAAGCTTTCTTT. Its protein product is CSASNPGQALMNTEAFF.